This T cell receptor beta chain comes out of a study of blood T cell repertoires in COVID-19. Across the whole study: From the United States, Italy and Spain came samples of acute and convalescent COVID-19. Nucleic acid was either cDNA or gDNA, and it came from T cells, B-cell-depleted T cells, or PBMCs.

V gave up 4 bases and J gave up 4 bases, with 15 bases separating them. The CDR3 runs to 14 residues. Germline CDR1 reads SGHNT; CDR2 reads YYREEE (reference sequence). Per the authors' pipeline: Reference gene primers were amplified, and this amplification served to estimate nucleated cell counts. Data came from immunoSEQ multiplex PCR; TCRdb stores just in-frame clones and leaves some out. That table gives V, J and clone size, and the DNA gave D and trimming. The table records roughly 100,000 clones, about 90% of them present only once. The V gene is TRBV5-4, the J gene TRBJ2-7; possible D gene TRBD2, 6 bases. This clonotype was sampled from a human donor in a cohort sampled during active COVID-19. The sample was peripheral blood. The CDR3: CASSPRLESYEQYF. The DNA of the CDR3 is TGTGCCAGCAGCCCAAGACTAGAATCATACGAGCAGTACTTC.